This T cell receptor beta chain was documented in a study of technical replicates of blood from four donors. V shed 2 bases and J 6 bases; nucleotides not matched to a gene: 13. This CDR3 contains 16 residues. CDR1 is SGHTA and CDR2 is FQGNSA in the germline V gene. Generated by immunoSEQ multiplex PCR, the TCRdb table keeps only in-frame clones and is missing some. The sample records roughly 80,000 clones, 85% to 95% being singletons. Sequencing was done on a sample of T cells isolated from PBMCs. This chain joins TRBV7-2 and TRBJ2-7; 7 nucleotides match TRBD2. The origin of this receptor is a human donor in good health. The CDR3 loop reads CASSLIVRREHGEQYF. CDR3 in DNA: TGTGCCAGCAGCTTAATAGTTAGGCGGGAGCACGGCGAGCAGTACTTC.